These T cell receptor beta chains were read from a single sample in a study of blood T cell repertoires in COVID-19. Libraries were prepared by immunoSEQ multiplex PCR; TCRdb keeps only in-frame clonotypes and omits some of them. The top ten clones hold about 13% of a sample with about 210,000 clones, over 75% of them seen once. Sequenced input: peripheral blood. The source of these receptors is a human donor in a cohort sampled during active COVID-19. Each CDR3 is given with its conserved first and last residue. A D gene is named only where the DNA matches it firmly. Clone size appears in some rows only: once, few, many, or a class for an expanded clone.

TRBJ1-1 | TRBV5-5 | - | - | TGTGCCAGCATCCTTAACACTGAAGCTTTCTTT | CASILNTEAFF
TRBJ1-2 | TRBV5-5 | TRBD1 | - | TGTGCCAGCAGCTTGGCGGGACAGCGTAACTATGGCTACACCTTC | CASSLAGQRNYGYTF
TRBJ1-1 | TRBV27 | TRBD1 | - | TGTGCCAGCAGAAAGGTTACAGGGGGCGGGGGAGCTTTCTTT | CASRKVTGGGGAFF
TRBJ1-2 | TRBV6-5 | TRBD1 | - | TGTGCCAGCAGTTCGACAGGGGAGGTAAATGGCTACACCTTC | CASSSTGEVNGYTF
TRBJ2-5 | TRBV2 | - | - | TGTGCCAGCAGTGAAGGGACTCTCCAAGAGACCCAGTACTTC | CASSEGTLQETQYF
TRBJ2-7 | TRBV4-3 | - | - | TGCGCCAGCAGCCAAGAAGGGAGGATTCGGGCCAACGAGCAGTACTTC | CASSQEGRIRANEQYF
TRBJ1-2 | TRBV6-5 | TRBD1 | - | TGTGCCACTACGGGGACAGCTAACTATGGCTACACCTTC | CATTGTANYGYTF
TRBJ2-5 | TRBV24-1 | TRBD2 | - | TGTGCCACCAGTGATTCCTGGCGACTAGCGGGAGGGACAGAGACCCAGTACTTC | CATSDSWRLAGGTETQYF
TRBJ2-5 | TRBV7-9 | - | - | TGTGCCAGCAGCTCACAGGAGAAAGAGACCCAGTACTTC | CASSSQEKETQYF
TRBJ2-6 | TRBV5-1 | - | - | TGCGCCAGCAGCACGACAGCTCGACCCTCTGGGGCCAACGTCCTGACTTTC | CASSTTARPSGANVLTF
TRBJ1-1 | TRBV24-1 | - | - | TGTGCCACCAGTGATTCCTTCGACAGCGAAGCTTTCTTT | CATSDSFDSEAFF
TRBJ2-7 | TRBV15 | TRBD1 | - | TGTGCCACCAGCAGAATGGGACAGCACGAGCAGTACTTC | CATSRMGQHEQYF
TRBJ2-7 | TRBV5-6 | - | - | TGTGCCAGCAGCTCCTACAGGGCAAACTCCTACGAGCAGTACTTC | CASSSYRANSYEQYF
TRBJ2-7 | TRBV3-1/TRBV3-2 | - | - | TGTGCCAGCAGCCAAGATCGTGGGCAGGCCGAGCAGTACTTC | CASSQDRGQAEQYF
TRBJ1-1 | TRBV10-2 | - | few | TGCGCCAGCAAAGGAGCAATGAACACTGAAGCTTTCTTT | CASKGAMNTEAFF
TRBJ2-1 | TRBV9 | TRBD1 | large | TGTGCCAGCAGCGTAGCGAACAGGGGGTACCATGAGCAGTTCTTC | CASSVANRGYHEQFF
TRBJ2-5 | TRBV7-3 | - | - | TGTGCCAGCAGCTTAGGATCGGGGGAAGAGACCCAGTACTTC | CASSLGSGEETQYF
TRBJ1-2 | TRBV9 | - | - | TGTGCCAGCAGCCTTGGGGAGGGTGTGGGTGGATACTACACCTTC | CASSLGEGVGGYYTF
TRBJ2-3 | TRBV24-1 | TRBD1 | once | TGTGCCACCGCGCTTCCGGGACAGGGGGCTACAGATACGCAGTATTTT | CATALPGQGATDTQYF
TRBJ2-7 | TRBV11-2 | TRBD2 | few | TGTGCCAGCAGCTTCGTCGTACTAGCGCAATACGAGCAGTACTTC | CASSFVVLAQYEQYF
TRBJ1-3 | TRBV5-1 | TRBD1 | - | TGCGCCAGCAGCTTACAGGGGAACGGAAACACCATATATTTT | CASSLQGNGNTIYF
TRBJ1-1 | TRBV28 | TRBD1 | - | TGTGCCACCCAAAAACAGGGGAATGTGGTGAACACTGAAGCTTTCTTT | CATQKQGNVVNTEAFF
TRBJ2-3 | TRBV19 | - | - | TGTGCCAGTAGTTACACCGGGGCAGATACGCAGTATTTT | CASSYTGADTQYF
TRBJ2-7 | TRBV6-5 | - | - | TGTGCCGCATCGGGGGGCGTTGCCTACGAGCAGTACTTC | CAASGGVAYEQYF
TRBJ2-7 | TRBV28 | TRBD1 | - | TGTGCCAGCAGTTCTCCCGACAGGGTATCCTACGAGCAGTACTTC | CASSSPDRVSYEQYF
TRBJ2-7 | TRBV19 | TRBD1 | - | TGTGCCAGCAGGGGGCTCGACGAGCAGTACTTC | CASRGLDEQYF
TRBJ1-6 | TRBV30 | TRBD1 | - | TGTGCCTGGAGTATCACAGGGGGGGATTCACCCCTCCACTTT | CAWSITGGDSPLHF
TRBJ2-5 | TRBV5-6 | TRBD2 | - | TGTGCCAGCAGCTTGGGCGGGGGGCAAGAGACCCAGTACTTC | CASSLGGGQETQYF